Each of the 23 T cell receptor beta chains below was sequenced from the same sample in a study of identical twins. TCRdb re-derived calls from the 5' RACE reads in MiXCR, one entry per CDR3 protein. Found here are roughly 1.6 million distinct CDR3 sequences, roughly a third of them singletons; the top ten hold approximately 0.29%. Sequenced input: cord blood. These receptors came from a newborn girl in good health.

This chain connects TRBV7-9 to TRBJ2-1; D is uncertain. The last part of the DNA fits TRBJ2-7 better; the J call may be wrong. From germline, CDR1 is SEHNR and CDR2 FQNEAQ (reference sequence). The CDR3 contains 15 residues. This chain's CDR3 is CASSFSQSSYNEQYF. CDR3 coding DNA: TGTGCCAGCAGCTTTTCTCAGAGCTCCTACAATGAGCAGTACTTC.

This chain uses TRBV2 with TRBJ1-1; D call uncertain. V gave up 1 base and J gave up 3 bases, with 6 bases separating them. The CDR3 runs 13 residues. Germline lookup yields CDR1 SNHLY and CDR2 FYNNEI. The CDR3: CASSEERDTEAFF. In DNA, the CDR3 is TGTGCCAGCAGTGAAGAGAGGGACACTGAAGCTTTCTTT.

This chain links TRBV5-6 with TRBJ2-4, with a weak D call TRBD1 (6 bases). Matching the DNA end better, TRBJ2-5 makes the J call doubtful. The CDR3 loop spans 17 amino acids. Per the germline V gene, CDR1 is SGHDT and CDR2 is YYEEEE. The chain's CDR3 is CASSAGWFSTGQETQYF. In DNA form, the CDR3 reads TGTGCCAGCAGCGCTGGGTGGTTTTCGACAGGTCAAGAGACCCAGTACTTC.

CDR3 protein: CASSEGRGGNEQYF. CDR3 coding DNA: TGTGCCAGCAGTGAAGGGCGGGGGGGTAACGAGCAGTACTTC. The V call is TRBV25-1, the J call TRBJ2-7, with 9 positions matching TRBD2. CDR3 size: 14 residues. J lost 5 bases, V lost 2 bases, and 4 bases had no gene match. CDR1 and CDR2 (germline): MGHDK, SYGVNS.

This sequence joins TRBV5-1 and TRBJ2-7; no clear D. In germline, CDR1 is SGHRS, CDR2 YFSETQ. This CDR3 spans 15 amino acids. V was cut by 0 bases and J by 2 bases, with 12 bases left in between. The CDR3 DNA reads as TGCGCCAGCAGCTTGGCCAGCCTTTCTACCTACGAGCAGTACTTC. As protein: CASSLASLSTYEQYF.

This clonotype has only a few counts. The chain recombines TRBV20-1 with TRBJ2-5; TRBD1 aligns across 8 bases. With V trimmed by 0 bases and J by 1 base, 4 bases remained unmatched. The germline V gene has CDR1 DFQATT and CDR2 SNEGSKA (reference sequence). The CDR3 has 15 amino acids. The CDR3 is CSARDGQGSQETQYF. CDR3 DNA sequence: TGCAGTGCTAGAGATGGACAGGGATCCCAAGAGACCCAGTACTTC.

The chain couples TRBV2 to TRBJ2-2; D call uncertain. The CDR3 runs 14 residues. Germline CDR1 reads SNHLY; CDR2 reads FYNNEI. V was trimmed by 7 bases and J by 1 base, leaving 10 bases between them. The CDR3 DNA reads as TGTGCCAGCAAAGGCAGCCTGAACACCGGGGAGCTGTTTTTT. It codes for CASKGSLNTGELFF. Full variable domain (outside the CDR3, taken from reference TRBV2 and TRBJ2-2): EPEVTQTPSHQVTQMGQEVILRCVPISNHLYFYWYRQILGQKVEFLVSFYNNEISEKSEIFDDQFSVERPDGSNFTLKIRSTKLEDSAMYFCASKGSLNTGELFFGEGSRLTVL.

A word on this clonotype: A read error is possible here, since a much larger clone lies one base away. This sequence joins TRBV7-2 and TRBJ2-3; a weak D match, TRBD2 (6 bases). The CDR3 runs to 14 residues. Germline CDR1 is SGHTA and CDR2 is FQGNSA. The DNA for the CDR3 is TGTGCCAGCAGAGGTTTAACTAGCATAGATACGCAGTATTTT. Its protein product is CASRGLTSIDTQYF.

V usage is TRBV7-9 and J usage is TRBJ2-7, with a weak D call TRBD2 (5 bases). This CDR3 contains 14 residues. The ends were cut back, 3 bases at V and 10 bases at J, with 19 bases in the middle. Germline V gives CDR1 SEHNR, CDR2 FQNEAQ (reference sequence). In DNA form, the CDR3 reads TGTGCCAGCAGCTTTGCCCAAACATGGGCGGGTCAGTACTTC. Translated, it gives CASSFAQTWAGQYF.

V and J are TRBV3-1 and TRBJ1-2; the D is unclear. V was shortened by 1 base and J by 0 bases, with 6 bases between the two germline ends. There are 14 residues in the CDR3. Germline values: CDR1 LGHDT, CDR2 YNNKEL (reference sequence). The chain's CDR3 is CASSQVGANYGYTF. The CDR3 DNA reads as TGTGCCAGCAGCCAAGTCGGAGCTAACTATGGCTACACCTTC.

This clonotype was found many times. CDR3 loop: CASSYTYYGYTF. DNA for the CDR3: TGTGCCAGCAGTTACACATACTATGGCTACACCTTC. The chain joins TRBV6-2 or TRBV6-3 to TRBJ1-2; D unresolved. V was pared by 2 bases and J by 3 bases, with 4 bases between. The CDR3 length is 12 residues. CDR1 is MNHEY and CDR2 is SVGEGT in the germline V gene.

This clonotype was counted only a few times. The genes are TRBV3-1 and TRBJ1-1; the D is unclear. The V end lost 1 base, the J end lost 4 bases, and 13 bases lay between the germline ends. The CDR3 is 15 residues long. Germline V CDR1 and CDR2: LGHDT, YNNKEL (reference sequence). DNA for the CDR3: TGTGCCAGCAGCCAAGTAGGATACTCTATCACTGAAGCTTTCTTT. Its protein product is CASSQVGYSITEAFF.

This clonotype has just a few counts. The chain employs TRBV4-1 and TRBJ1-1, with TRBD1 identical over 7 bases. CDR3 size: 14 residues. J was trimmed by 4 bases and V by 2 bases; bases with no gene match: 4. In germline, CDR1 is MGHRA, CDR2 YSYEKL. The CDR3 region is CASSQPYRGTEAFF. The CDR3, as DNA: TGCGCCAGCAGCCAACCGTACAGGGGCACTGAAGCTTTCTTT.

This clonotype was detected many times. The chain is built from TRBV7-2 and TRBJ1-5; D is ambiguous. V lost 2 bases, J lost 3 bases, and 8 bases lay in between. CDR3 length equals 14 residues. The V gene's germline CDR1 is SGHTA and CDR2 FQGNSA. The CDR3 sequence is CASSLTGYNQPQHF. CDR3 coding DNA: TGTGCCAGCAGCTTAACCGGGTACAATCAGCCCCAGCATTTT.

Remarks on this clonotype: With a much larger clone just one base away, this may be a read error. The chain is built from TRBV10-3 and TRBJ2-1; D remains unclear. V gave up 3 bases and J gave up 10 bases, with 13 bases separating them. Germline CDR1 reads ENHRY; CDR2 reads SYGVKD. The CDR3 is 13 amino acids. In nucleotides, the CDR3 is TGTGCCATCAGTGAACCAGCCTCCTACGAGCAGTTCTTC. Encoded protein: CAISEPASYEQFF.

This chain joins TRBV2 and TRBJ1-5; no clear D. Per germline, CDR1 SNHLY and CDR2 FYNNEI. V lost 8 bases to trimming and J lost 7 bases, with 12 bases between them. The length of the CDR3 is 12 residues. The CDR3 loop reads CASALVEQPQHF. Written as DNA, the CDR3 is TGTGCCAGCGCCCTAGTGGAGCAGCCCCAGCATTTT.

This clonotype was counted only a few times. This rearrangement joins TRBV28 to TRBJ1-4; no reliable D call. The CDR3 length is 13 residues. Germline lookup yields CDR1 MDHEN and CDR2 SYDVKM. The V end was cut by 3 bases, the J end by 7 bases, with 9 bases between. CDR3 DNA sequence: TGTGCCAGCAGTTTCCGCCCGACTGAAAAACTGTTTTTT. Protein: CASSFRPTEKLFF.

This clonotype has more than one count but fewer than ten. The genes are TRBV24-1 and TRBJ2-1; D may be TRBD2 (5 bases). CDR3 length: 16 residues. CDR1 KGHDR and CDR2 SFDVKD come from the germline V gene. V was clipped by 2 bases and J by 0 bases, with 10 bases between them. CDR3: CATSDSGISSYNEQFF. Written as DNA, the CDR3 is TGTGCCACCAGTGATTCCGGGATCAGCTCCTACAATGAGCAGTTCTTC.

The V gene is TRBV7-2, the J gene TRBJ2-1, with TRBD2 identical over 9 bases. V gave up 2 bases and J gave up 1 base; unmatched junction bases: 15. This CDR3 comprises 20 residues. CDR1 SGHTA and CDR2 FQGNSA come from the germline V gene. CDR3 nucleotides: TGTGCCAGCAGCTTATTTGGCGAAGGGGGGCTAGCGGGGTCCTACAATGAGCAGTTCTTC. Translating gives CASSLFGEGGLAGSYNEQFF.

This clonotype came up a few times. The junction does not match germline at one end; this may be a read error. The chain couples TRBV6-6 to TRBJ1-6, with D hard to call. Germline V gene lookup returns CDR1 MNHNY and CDR2 SVGAGI (reference sequence). CDR3 length: 12 amino acids. CDR3 DNA: TGTGCCAGCAGTTACTTTAATTCACCCCCCCACTTT. It is translated as CASSYFNSPPHF.

The chain links TRBV20-1 to TRBJ2-5; D call uncertain. CDR3 length: 15 amino acids. The ends were cut back, 0 bases at V and 3 bases at J, with 14 bases in the middle. The germline gives CDR1 DFQATT, CDR2 SNEGSKA (reference sequence). Here the CDR3 reads CSARDLPVAEETQYF. The CDR3 nucleotides read TGCAGTGCTAGAGATCTCCCCGTGGCCGAAGAGACCCAGTACTTC.

Details on this clonotype: At one boundary the junction diverges from the germline segment, which might be a read error. The CDR3 DNA sequence: TGCGCCGGCAGCTCAACCGGGACAGGGTCCTACGAGCAGTACTTC. This codes for CAGSSTGTGSYEQYF. This sequence joins TRBV5-1 and TRBJ2-7; 9 bases match TRBD1. The CDR3 consists of 15 residues. The V gene's germline CDR1 is SGHRS and CDR2 YFSETQ.

This clonotype showed up just once. This sequence joins TRBV28 and TRBJ1-1, with a possible D match to TRBD1 (6 bases). Trimming pared 4 bases from V and 5 bases from J, leaving 14 bases between. Germline assignment: CDR1 MDHEN and CDR2 SYDVKM. CDR3 size: 14 residues. Written as DNA, the CDR3 is TGTGCCAGCAGTTCCGGGACAACTCCAACTGAAGCTTTCTTT. It yields the protein CASSSGTTPTEAFF.